One and the same sample provided the 24 T cell receptor beta chains below, sequenced in a study of spatial heterogeneity in lung cancer. Indicated time point: sample taken at primary tumor resection. From tumor, nontumor lung or frozen PBMC, whole RNA was taken unsorted for sequencing. MiXCR, run by TCRdb on the 5' RACE reads, gives a single entry per CDR3 protein. The profile shows roughly 21,000 distinct CDR3 sequences, about 3% of them singletons. Sequencing was performed on PBMCs, taken at surgery. These receptor sequences come from a female donor with early-stage non-small cell lung cancer.

This clonotype appeared many times. The V call is TRBV2, the J call TRBJ1-1; D gene uncertain. Germline CDR1 is SNHLY and CDR2 is FYNNEI. V lost 5 bases and J lost 0, with 7 bases in between. The length of the CDR3 is 13 residues. CDR3 coding DNA: TGTGCCAGCAGTACAAACATGAACACTGAAGCTTTCTTT. It codes for CASSTNMNTEAFF.

This clonotype has at least ten counts. The chain carries TRBV12-3 or TRBV12-4 and TRBJ1-6; D unresolved. This CDR3 region has 11 residues. Trimming took off 2 bases at V and 11 bases at J, with 4 bases between the two ends. For the CDR3, the DNA is TGTGCCAGCAGTTTATCGCCACCCCTCCACTTT. It encodes CASSLSPPLHF.

The table lists this clonotype with many counts. The rearrangement joins TRBV2 to TRBJ2-2, with 10 bases fitting TRBD2. CDR3 length: 14 amino acids. Trimming cost V 7 bases and J 5 bases; bases outside gene matches: 4. Germline CDR1 reads SNHLY; CDR2 reads FYNNEI. CDR3 residues: CASTSGRGTGELFF. The CDR3 nucleotides are TGTGCCAGCACTAGCGGGAGAGGTACCGGGGAGCTGTTTTTT.

There are many counts of this clonotype. This CDR3 reads CASSYRGPYEQYF. In DNA form, the CDR3 reads TGTGCCAGCAGTTACAGGGGCCCCTACGAGCAGTACTTC. V usage is TRBV27 and J usage is TRBJ2-7, with 7 bases matching TRBD1. The CDR3 is made up of 13 amino acids. Germline assignment: CDR1 MNHEY and CDR2 SMNVEV (reference sequence). Germline trimming cut 4 bases from V and 2 bases from J; bases unmatched to any gene: 2.

A remark on this clonotype: This clone may be a read error of a much larger clone one base away. This rearrangement joins TRBV7-2 to TRBJ1-4; the D is unclear. This CDR3 is 13 amino acids long. Germline-derived CDR1 and CDR2 are SGHTA and FQGNSA. CDR3: CANSRGTNEKLFF. CDR3 nucleotides: TGTGCCAACAGCAGAGGGACTAATGAAAAACTGTTTTTT.

In this sample, this clonotype turned up many times. The junction differs from germline at one of its ends, possibly a read error. This chain joins TRBV10-3 and TRBJ2-1; TRBD1 might be the D (6 bases). The CDR3 has 14 amino acids. Germline loops: CDR1 ENHRY, CDR2 SYGVKD. The CDR3 protein is CAIRGVDSYDEQFF. The CDR3 DNA follows: TGTGCCATCAGAGGGGTGGACAGCTACGATGAGCAGTTCTTC.

CDR3 sequence reads: CASSAPEAGGPGTQYF. DNA of the CDR3: TGTGCCAGCAGTGCCCCGGAGGCGGGAGGACCGGGGACCCAGTACTTC. The J gene is TRBJ2-5, the V gene TRBV6-2 or TRBV6-3, with 8 positions matching TRBD2. V was clipped by 5 bases and J by 7 bases; unmatched bases: 15. The CDR3 runs 16 residues. Germline CDR1 and CDR2: MNHEY and SVGEGT.

This clonotype was counted many times. The chain links TRBV10-3 to TRBJ2-1; no clear D. The CDR3 runs 10 residues. Per the germline V gene, CDR1 is ENHRY and CDR2 is SYGVKD. Trimming pared 10 bases from V and 6 bases from J, leaving 7 bases between. CDR3 DNA sequence: TGTGCCAGCGGAGCCAATGAGCAGTTCTTC. Encoded protein: CASGANEQFF.

This clonotype was recorded many times. The chain recombines TRBV11-2 with TRBJ1-1; D is uncertain. The CDR3 has 14 residues. The V end was cut by 3 bases, the J end by 5 bases, with 13 bases between. Germline values: CDR1 SGHAT, CDR2 FQNNGV. The CDR3 DNA follows: TGTGCCAGCAGCTTTTCAGGAGCAATGACTGAAGCTTTCTTT. It translates to CASSFSGAMTEAFF.

This clonotype was counted ten times or more. This CDR3 is CASRRFEQFF. The CDR3 bases are TGTGCCAGCAGGAGATTTGAGCAGTTCTTC. The chain joins TRBV28 to TRBJ2-1; D unclear. The CDR3 is 10 amino acids. With 6 bases removed from V and 9 bases from J, the gap between germline ends came to 6 bases. Germline lookup yields CDR1 MDHEN and CDR2 SYDVKM.

This clonotype came up many times. The chain joins TRBV11-1 to TRBJ2-1; 11 nucleotides align to TRBD2. This CDR3 has 16 amino acids. CDR1 is SGHAT and CDR2 is FQDESV in the germline V gene (reference sequence). With 5 bases clipped from V and 4 bases from J, the junction kept 7 bases outside the gene matches. CDR3 sequence (DNA): TGTGCCAGCAGCAAACTAGCGGGAGTAGGGTACAATGAGCAGTTCTTC. Translated, it gives CASSKLAGVGYNEQFF.

This clonotype came up a few times. The chain is built from TRBV5-1 and TRBJ2-3; maybe TRBD2 (5 bases). The CDR3 loop spans 15 amino acids. Germline loops: CDR1 SGHRS, CDR2 YFSETQ. Deletions cut 4 bases from V and 0 bases from J, with 12 bases between. The CDR3 DNA follows: TGCGCCAGCAGCCGTTCTAGGAGGAGCACAGATACGCAGTATTTT. Protein product: CASSRSRRSTDTQYF.

This clonotype appeared many times. The genes are TRBV12-3 or TRBV12-4 and TRBJ2-1; D not resolved. The length of the CDR3 is 13 residues. V lost 5 bases and J lost 9, with 14 bases in between. The CDR3 sequence is CASSLRLNREQFF. The DNA for the CDR3 is TGTGCCAGCAGTCTACGACTGAATCGTGAGCAGTTCTTC.

This clonotype was observed many times. This chain connects TRBV2 to TRBJ2-5, with no clear D. The ends were cut back, 2 bases at V and 2 bases at J, with 15 bases in the middle. The length of the CDR3 is 16 residues. CDR1 is SNHLY, CDR2 FYNNEI, per germline. This chain's CDR3 is CASSETVIGYQETQYF. The CDR3 DNA follows: TGTGCCAGCAGTGAAACGGTGATTGGTTATCAAGAGACCCAGTACTTC.

This clonotype was observed many times. The CDR3 is CSAPGTSGWGEQFF. The CDR3 DNA reads as TGCAGTGCTCCCGGGACTAGCGGGTGGGGTGAGCAGTTCTTC. The V and J genes are TRBV20-1 and TRBJ2-1; 12 bases line up with TRBD2. V lost 5 bases, J lost 9 bases, and 8 bases stayed unmatched. Germline V gives CDR1 DFQATT, CDR2 SNEGSKA (reference sequence). The CDR3 runs to 14 residues.

This clonotype was detected many times. The genes are TRBV2 and TRBJ2-1; D might be TRBD2 (5 bases). The CDR3 loop spans 11 amino acids. V lost 3 bases and J 10 bases, leaving 7 bases between the germline ends. The germline V gene encodes CDR1 SNHLY and CDR2 FYNNEI. The CDR3 region is CASSDQREQFF. DNA for the CDR3: TGTGCCAGCAGTGACCAGCGGGAGCAGTTCTTC.

In this sample, this clonotype turned up many times. This rearrangement joins TRBV7-6 to TRBJ1-4; possibly TRBD1 for D (5 bases). This CDR3 region has 15 residues. Looked up from germline, CDR1 is SGHVS and CDR2 is FNYEAQ. V was shortened by 5 bases and J by 3 bases, with 13 bases between the two germline ends. The CDR3 sequence: CASSPTRGANEKLFF. The CDR3, as DNA: TGTGCCAGCAGCCCGACCCGGGGGGCTAATGAAAAACTGTTTTTT. The full variable domain, its missing parts supplied by reference TRBV7-6 and TRBJ1-4, is GAGVSQSPRYKVTKRGQDVALRCDPISGHVSLYWYRQALGQGPEFLTYFNYEAQQDKSGLPNDRFSAERPEGSISTLTIQRTEQRDSAMYRCASSPTRGANEKLFFGSGTQLSVL.

This clonotype was observed at least ten times. V usage is TRBV28 and J usage is TRBJ1-1, with a weak D call TRBD1 (5 bases). Trimming removed 4 bases at V and 3 bases at J, with 9 bases between. The CDR3 consists of 13 residues. Germline V gives CDR1 MDHEN, CDR2 SYDVKM. As DNA, the CDR3 is TGTGCCAGCAGTTCCAGGGATTACACTGAAGCTTTCTTT. This gives the protein CASSSRDYTEAFF.

On this clonotype: A much larger clone is a single base away; this may be a read error. The gene calls are TRBV10-1 and TRBJ2-3; 12 bases map to TRBD2. V lost 2 bases to trimming and J lost 4 bases; unmatched junction nucleotides: 7. The CDR3 sequence is 17 residues long. The germline CDR1 and CDR2 sequences are WNHNN and SYGVQD (reference sequence). The DNA of the CDR3 is TGCGCCAGCAGTGAGCGGCGACTAGCGGGAGTGTCAGATACGCAGTATTTT. This encodes CASSERRLAGVSDTQYF.

This clonotype was detected ten times or more. The chain couples TRBV27 to TRBJ2-1; the D call may be TRBD1 or TRBD2 (7 bases each). The CDR3 spans 20 residues. The germline V gene encodes CDR1 MNHEY and CDR2 SMNVEV (reference sequence). V shed 2 bases and J shed 2 bases, with 25 bases lying between them. CDR3 sequence reads: CASSLMRTGVSSGTYNEQFF. The CDR3 DNA sequence: TGTGCCAGCAGTTTAATGAGGACAGGCGTTTCTAGCGGAACCTACAATGAGCAGTTCTTC.

This clonotype was detected ten times or more. V is TRBV5-1 and J is TRBJ1-1; no firm D call. V gave up 0 bases and J gave up 8 bases, with 17 bases separating them. There are 15 residues in the CDR3. Germline CDR1 SGHRS, CDR2 YFSETQ. Written as DNA, the CDR3 is TGCGCCAGCAGCTTGGGGAACGCCCGGGAGGTAGAAGCTTTCTTT. It yields the protein CASSLGNAREVEAFF. Full variable domain (remainder filled in from reference TRBV5-1 and TRBJ1-1): KAGVTQTPRYLIKTRGQQVTLSCSPISGHRSVSWYQQTPGQGLQFLFEYFSETQRNKGNFPGRFSGRQFSNSRSEMNVSTLELGDSALYLCASSLGNAREVEAFFGQGTRLTVV.

This clonotype was recorded at least ten times. The J gene is TRBJ1-1, the V gene TRBV20-1, with 11 bases lining up with TRBD1. The CDR3 consists of 12 residues. Germline loops: CDR1 DFQATT, CDR2 SNEGSKA (reference sequence). J lost 7 bases, V lost 7 bases, and 5 bases had no gene match. CDR3 coding DNA: TGCAGTGGGGGGACAGGGGGAAATGAAGCTTTCTTT. Protein product: CSGGTGGNEAFF.

In its sample, this clonotype was seen many times. J is TRBJ2-3 and V is TRBV6-5; no clear D. Trimming shortened V by 6 bases and J by 1 base, and 8 bases separated the two germline ends. Per the germline V gene, CDR1 is MNHEY and CDR2 is SVGAGI. This CDR3 has 13 residues. The CDR3 DNA sequence: TGTGCCAGCAGCAGATCCCGCACAGATACGCAGTATTTT. It yields the protein CASSRSRTDTQYF.

This clonotype is medium-sized in the sample. The chain is built from TRBV24-1 and TRBJ2-5; weak D call: TRBD1 (6 bases). The V gene lost 3 bases and the J gene lost 0 bases, with 10 bases spanning the gap. Germline V CDR1 and CDR2: KGHDR, SFDVKD. This CDR3 is built from 15 residues. The CDR3 loop reads CATSDPTGHQETQYF. The DNA for the CDR3 is TGTGCCACCAGTGATCCTACAGGGCACCAAGAGACCCAGTACTTC.